This TCR beta chain emerged from a study of CD8 T cells in ankylosing spondylitis. Trimming took off 7 bases at V and 2 bases at J, with 16 bases between the two ends. The CDR3 covers 14 residues. CDR1 is SGHDT, CDR2 YYEEEE, per germline. This clonotype appeared many times. The TCR beta libraries were generated through quantitative 5'-RACE incorporating molecular barcodes. TCRdb used MiXCR to reprocess the 5' RACE reads, holding one entry per CDR3 protein. The sample records some 120,000 distinct CDR3 sequences, roughly 7.3% being singletons. The source is a male donor with ankylosing spondylitis or in good health (not recorded which). Sequenced material: blood, either unsorted or a sorted T cell fraction (not recorded which). This chain connects TRBV5-6 to TRBJ2-7; D may be TRBD2 (6 bases). This chain's CDR3 is CASGTLHEPYEQYF. The CDR3 bases are TGTGCCAGCGGGACTCTTCATGAGCCCTACGAGCAGTACTTC.